This record covers a single TCR beta chain. How the authors handled the data: Estimation of nucleated cell counts relied on the amplification of reference gene primers. Only in-frame clones appear in the TCRdb table, and some are missing; sequencing was by immunoSEQ multiplex PCR. V and J calls and clone size follow that table, whereas D and trimming were derived from the DNA. The sample records roughly 200,000 clones, over 70% being singletons. These data originate in a study of blood T cell repertoires in COVID-19. Across the study: T cells, B-cell-depleted T cells, or PBMCs supplied cDNA or gDNA.

With V trimmed by 7 bases and J by 6 bases, 10 bases remained unmatched. Per the germline V gene, CDR1 is LNHDA and CDR2 is SQIVND (reference sequence). The CDR3 runs 15 residues. The sequenced sample was peripheral blood. The rearrangement uses TRBV19 and TRBJ1-2; 11 nucleotides match TRBD1. The sequence was obtained from a woman aged 70-85 years with acute or convalescent COVID-19. Written as DNA, the CDR3 is TGTGCCAGTAATCCCGGACAGGGGGCTTACCATGGCTACACCTTC. This gives the protein CASNPGQGAYHGYTF.